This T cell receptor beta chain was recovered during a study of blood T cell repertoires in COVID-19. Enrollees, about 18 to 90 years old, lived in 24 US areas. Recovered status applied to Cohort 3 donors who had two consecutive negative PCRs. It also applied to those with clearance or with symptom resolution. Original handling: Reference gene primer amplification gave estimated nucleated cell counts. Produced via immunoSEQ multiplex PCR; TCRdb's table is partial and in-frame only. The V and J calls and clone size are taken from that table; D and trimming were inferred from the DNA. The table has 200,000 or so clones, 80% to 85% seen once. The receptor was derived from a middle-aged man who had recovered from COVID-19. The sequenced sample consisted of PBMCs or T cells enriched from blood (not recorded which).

In DNA, the CDR3 is TGCGCCAGCAGCAAGCTCCAGGGGGTTCAGACTGAGCAGTTCTTC. This codes for CASSKLQGVQTEQFF. This chain joins TRBV4-1 and TRBJ2-1; 7 nucleotides agree with TRBD1. This CDR3 is built from 15 residues. J gave up 9 bases and V 5 bases, and 13 bases lay outside the gene matches. Germline V CDR1 and CDR2: MGHRA, YSYEKL.